The entry below gives a single T cell receptor (beta chain) sequence along with its context. What it recognizes is unknown. The V gene lost 1 base and the J gene lost 1 base, with 10 bases spanning the gap. Germline CDR1 reads LNHDA; CDR2 reads SQIVND (reference sequence). The CDR3 sequence is 15 residues long. Researchers ran the PCR with 60 Vbeta and 13 Jbeta primers. Sequenced by immunoSEQ multiplex PCR; TCRdb stores in-frame clones only, minus some. The repertoire holds approximately 210,000 clones, with about 87% as singletons. These data originate in a study of cytomegalovirus exposure and HLA in healthy donors. Study in general: Previous work identified 100 million or so unique TCR beta sequences from about 200 million T cells.

Study-level results: Many donors carried some public TCRs, although rarity characterized most TCR sequences. In vitro, three CMV-associated chains proved specific for CMV antigens. Productive rates of about 87% or about 30% were seen for most TCR beta V segments in an earlier analysis.

Sequencing was carried out using PBMCs. The chain combines TRBV19 with TRBJ1-2; D is undetermined. The TCR originated in a man aged 25 to 40 in good health and CMV-seronegative. CDR3 in DNA: TGTGCCAGTAGTATAGTGGGCAGGATTAACTATGGCTACACCTTC. Protein: CASSIVGRINYGYTF.